This paragraph covers one TCR beta chain sequence. Source study methods: Amplification of reference gene primers provided the estimated nucleated cell counts. Generated by immunoSEQ multiplex PCR, the TCRdb table keeps only in-frame clones and is missing some. The DNA was the basis for D and trimming; V, J and clone size are from that table. The repertoire holds 40,000 to 50,000 clones, with 88% as singletons. The data were obtained in a study of blood T cell repertoires in COVID-19. Study background: From T cells, B-cell-depleted T cells, or PBMCs came the material, which was cDNA or gDNA.

The ends lost 1 base at V and 2 bases at J; junction bases unmatched: 2. The length of the CDR3 is 15 residues. From germline, CDR1 is WSHSY and CDR2 SAAADI. Material: peripheral blood. The chain couples TRBV10-2 to TRBJ2-3; TRBD2 matches 8 bases. The TCR comes from a human donor in a cohort sampled during active COVID-19. The CDR3 sequence is CASSEFSGATDTQYF. Here the CDR3 DNA reads TGCGCCAGCAGTGAGTTTAGCGGGGCCACAGATACGCAGTATTTT.